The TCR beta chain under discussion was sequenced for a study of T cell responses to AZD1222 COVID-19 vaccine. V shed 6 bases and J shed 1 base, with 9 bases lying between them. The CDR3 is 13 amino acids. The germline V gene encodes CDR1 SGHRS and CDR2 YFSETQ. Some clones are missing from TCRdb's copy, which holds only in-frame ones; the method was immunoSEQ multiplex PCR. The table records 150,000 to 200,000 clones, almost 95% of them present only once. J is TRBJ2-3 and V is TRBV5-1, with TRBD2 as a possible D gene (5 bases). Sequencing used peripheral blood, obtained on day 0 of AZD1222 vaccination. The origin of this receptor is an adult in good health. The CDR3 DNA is TGCGCCAGCAACGACGGGGGCACAGATACGCAGTATTTT. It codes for CASNDGGTDTQYF.